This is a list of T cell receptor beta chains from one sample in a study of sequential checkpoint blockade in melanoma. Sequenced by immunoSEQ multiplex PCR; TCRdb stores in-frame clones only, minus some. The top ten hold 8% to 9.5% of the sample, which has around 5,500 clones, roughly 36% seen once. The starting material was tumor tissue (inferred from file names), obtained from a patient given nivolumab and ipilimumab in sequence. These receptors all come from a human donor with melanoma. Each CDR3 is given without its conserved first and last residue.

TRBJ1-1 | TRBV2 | ASREDRAILAF
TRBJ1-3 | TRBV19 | ASSLQGIINTIY
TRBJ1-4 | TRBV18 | ASSPQALDRRRNEKLF
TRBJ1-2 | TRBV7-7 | ASSLGPHRRPGYYGYT
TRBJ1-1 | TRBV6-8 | ASSPVGTEAF
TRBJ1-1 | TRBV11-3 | ASSLLGGQNTEAF
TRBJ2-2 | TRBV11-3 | ASSLISGSGELF
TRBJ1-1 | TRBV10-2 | ASSPRTVNTEAF
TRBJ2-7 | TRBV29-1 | SVEDLRDTGSYEQY
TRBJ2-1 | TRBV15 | ATSRDIGLTANEQF
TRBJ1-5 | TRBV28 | ASSLGIRNQPQH
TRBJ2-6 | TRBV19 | ASKRARAGVSGANVLT
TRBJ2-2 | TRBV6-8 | ASSYQSGLNTGELF
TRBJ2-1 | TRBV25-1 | ASSAQDVYNEQF
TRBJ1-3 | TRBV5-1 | ASSLGQPHRRGNTIY